This T cell receptor (beta chain) was obtained from a study of blood T cell repertoires in COVID-19. Of note for this clone: Additional DNA sequences in this sample encode the identical CDR3.

The CDR3 consists of 13 residues. Germline V lookup: CDR1 KGHSH, CDR2 LQKENI. Trimming removed 3 bases from V and 2 bases from J, with 7 bases in between. The study recruited people aged roughly 18 to 89 years across approximately 24 US areas. Recovery meant two consecutive negative NP/OP PCR tests, professional clearance, or resolved symptoms. Assay used: immunoSEQ multiplex PCR; TCRdb lists only in-frame clones, some missing. This table has 150,000 to 200,000 clones, approximately 85% appearing once. Material for sequencing was PBMCs or T cells enriched from blood (not recorded which). The clonotype was recovered from a woman aged 18-35 years who had recovered from COVID-19. This chain links TRBV18 with TRBJ2-5; perhaps TRBD2 as D (6 bases). This chain's CDR3 is CASSPSGQETQYF. In nucleotides, the CDR3 is TGTGCCAGCTCACCTAGCGGACAAGAGACCCAGTACTTC.